This record concerns one T cell receptor (beta chain) sequence. As originally analysed: How many nucleated cells were present was estimated from reference gene primer amplification. Sequencing used immunoSEQ multiplex PCR; TCRdb keeps in-frame clones, though not all of them. V, J and clone size are those of that table, while D and trimming were read from the DNA. The data hold about 45,000 clones, with about 90% observed a single time. This sample stems from a study of blood T cell repertoires in COVID-19. Study summary: From the United States, Italy and Spain came samples of acute and convalescent COVID-19. PBMCs, B-cell-depleted T cells, or T cells provided the cDNA or gDNA that made up the material.

The TCR originated in a human donor in a cohort sampled during active COVID-19. The specimen sequenced was peripheral blood.

The chain's CDR3 is CASSPRQGYQPQHF. The CDR3 coding sequence is TGCGCCAGCAGCCCGAGACAGGGGTATCAGCCCCAGCATTTT. The genes are TRBV4-1 and TRBJ1-5; 8 bases are shared with TRBD1. V lost 4 bases, J lost 5 bases, and 4 bases stayed unmatched. Germline CDR1 is MGHRA and CDR2 is YSYEKL. The CDR3 spans 14 residues.